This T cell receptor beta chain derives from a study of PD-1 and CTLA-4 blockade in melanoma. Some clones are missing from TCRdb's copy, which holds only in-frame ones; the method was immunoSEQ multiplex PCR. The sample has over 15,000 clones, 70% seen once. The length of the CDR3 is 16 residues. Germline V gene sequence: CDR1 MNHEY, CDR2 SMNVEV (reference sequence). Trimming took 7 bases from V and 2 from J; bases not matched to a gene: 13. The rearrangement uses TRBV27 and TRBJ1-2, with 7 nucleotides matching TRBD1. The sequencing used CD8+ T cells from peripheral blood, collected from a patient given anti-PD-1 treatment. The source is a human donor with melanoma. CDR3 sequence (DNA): TGTGCCAGCATGGCCGTAGGGGGCCTACTAAACTATGGCTACACCTTC. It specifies CASMAVGGLLNYGYTF.